The clone carrying this T cell receptor (beta chain) was observed a few times. Its antigen is undetermined. Markers CD45RO/CCR7/CD25/CD127/CD95/CD27 served to sort CD4+ naive, central memory, regulatory and stem cell-like memory cells. The whole isolated RNA underwent reverse transcription, so sequencing captured expressed TCRB transcripts. Data came from immunoSEQ multiplex PCR; TCRdb stores just in-frame clones and leaves some out. The data show a few hundred thousand clones, approximately 11% seen once. The sample originates from a study of beta chain features in type 1 diabetes. For the study at large: Examination spanned 100 million to 130 million sorted cells from all samples.

The CDR3 runs 15 residues. V was pared by 6 bases and J by 6 bases, with 9 bases of the junction left unmatched. CDR1 MNHNS and CDR2 SASEGT come from the germline V gene. Study results and caveats: Still unanswered here is whether HLA type influences TCRB rearrangement. The study found fewer insertions and more deletions at VDJ junctions in type 1 diabetes patients. TCRB CDR3s from Type 1 diabetes patients were moderately but significantly shorter in all four CD4+ subsets.

The source is a young man with type 1 diabetes. The sequenced sample was naive CD4+ T cells from blood. The rearrangement uses TRBV6-1 and TRBJ1-2; 11 nucleotides line up with TRBD1. CDR3: CASSDAGTGGDGYTF. CDR3 bases: TGTGCCAGCAGCGATGCCGGGACAGGGGGAGATGGCTACACCTTC.